This T cell receptor (beta chain) was obtained from a study of cytomegalovirus exposure and HLA in healthy donors. Overall study results and limits: In a later analysis, TCR association rates varied by HLA locus: DRB1 most, HLA-C fewest.

On this clone: Its antigen is still unknown.

The CDR3 has 15 residues. The V end lost 0 bases, the J end lost 1 base, and 7 bases lay between the germline ends. CDR1 and CDR2 (germline): SGDLS, YYNGEE. PCR was performed using 60 Vbeta and 13 Jbeta primers. TCRdb's table, derived via immunoSEQ multiplex PCR, lists solely in-frame clones and lacks some. The sample consists of about 190,000 clones, over 60% of them appearing once. The sequence came from a middle-aged woman in good health and CMV-seronegative. The rearrangement joins TRBV9 to TRBJ2-2; D uncertain. Material for sequencing was PBMCs. The CDR3 DNA reads TGTGCCAGCAGCGTAGCTACGGGGAACACCGGGGAGCTGTTTTTT. Translating gives CASSVATGNTGELFF.